This T cell receptor beta chain stems from a study of memory CD4+ T cells and cytomegalovirus serostatus. Measured with immunoSEQ multiplex PCR; TCRdb has only the in-frame clones, and not every one. The sample carries under 80,000 clones, around 86% recorded once. The sort gate was single viable CD3+CD4+CD8-CD45RO+ cells for memory CD4+ T cells. The CDR3 consists of 17 residues. V gave up 5 bases and J gave up 2 bases, with 17 bases separating them. CDR1 and CDR2 from the germline V gene are SGHTS and YDEGEE. This sequence joins TRBV5-8 and TRBJ2-6; D is uncertain. The sequence was collected from an adult in good health and CMV-seronegative. Sequenced material: memory CD4+ T cells from blood. This CDR3 reads CASSIRGFPAGANVLTF. In DNA form, the CDR3 reads TGTGCCAGCAGTATCCGAGGTTTTCCGGCTGGGGCCAACGTCCTGACTTTC. The full variable domain, its missing parts supplied by reference TRBV5-8 and TRBJ2-6, is EAGVTQSPTHLIKTRGQQATLRCSPISGHTSVYWYQQALGLGLQFLLWYDEGEERNRGNFPPRFSGRQFPNYSSELNVNALELEDSALYLCASSIRGFPAGANVLTFGAGSRLTVL.